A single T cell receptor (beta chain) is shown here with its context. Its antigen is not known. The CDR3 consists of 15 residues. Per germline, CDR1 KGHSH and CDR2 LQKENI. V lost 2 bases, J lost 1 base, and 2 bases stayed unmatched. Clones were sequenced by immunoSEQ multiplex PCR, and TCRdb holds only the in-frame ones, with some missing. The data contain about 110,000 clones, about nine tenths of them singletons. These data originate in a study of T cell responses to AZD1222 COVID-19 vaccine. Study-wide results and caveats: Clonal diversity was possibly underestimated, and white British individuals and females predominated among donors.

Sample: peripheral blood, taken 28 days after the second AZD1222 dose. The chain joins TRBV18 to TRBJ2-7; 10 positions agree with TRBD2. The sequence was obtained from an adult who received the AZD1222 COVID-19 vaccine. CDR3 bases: TGTGCCAGCTCACCAGCTAGCGGGGGATCCTACGAGCAGTACTTC. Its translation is CASSPASGGSYEQYF.